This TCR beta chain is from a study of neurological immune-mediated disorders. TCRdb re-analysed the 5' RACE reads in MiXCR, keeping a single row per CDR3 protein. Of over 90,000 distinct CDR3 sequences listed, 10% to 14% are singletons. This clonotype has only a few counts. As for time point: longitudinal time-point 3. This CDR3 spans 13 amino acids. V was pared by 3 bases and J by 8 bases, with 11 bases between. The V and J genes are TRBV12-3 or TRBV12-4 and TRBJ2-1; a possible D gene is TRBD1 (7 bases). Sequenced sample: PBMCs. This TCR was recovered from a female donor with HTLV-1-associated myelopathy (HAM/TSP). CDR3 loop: CASSFDREDEQFF. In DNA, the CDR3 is TGTGCCAGCAGTTTTGACAGGGAGGATGAGCAGTTCTTC.